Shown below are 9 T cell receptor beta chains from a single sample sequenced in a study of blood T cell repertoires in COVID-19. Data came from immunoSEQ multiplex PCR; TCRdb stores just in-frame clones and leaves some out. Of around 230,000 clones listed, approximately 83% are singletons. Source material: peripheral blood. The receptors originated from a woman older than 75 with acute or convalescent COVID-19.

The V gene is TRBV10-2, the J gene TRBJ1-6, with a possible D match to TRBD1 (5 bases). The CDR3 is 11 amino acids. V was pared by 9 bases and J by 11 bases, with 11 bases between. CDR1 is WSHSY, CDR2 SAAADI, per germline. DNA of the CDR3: TGCGCCAGGCCCAAGGGGACACCCCTCCACTTT. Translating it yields CARPKGTPLHF.

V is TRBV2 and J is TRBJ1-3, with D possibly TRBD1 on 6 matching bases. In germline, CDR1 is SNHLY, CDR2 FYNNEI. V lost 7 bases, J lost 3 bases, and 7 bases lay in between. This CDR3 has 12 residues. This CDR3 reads CASNRVGNTIYF. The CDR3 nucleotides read TGTGCCAGCAACAGGGTTGGAAACACCATATATTTT.

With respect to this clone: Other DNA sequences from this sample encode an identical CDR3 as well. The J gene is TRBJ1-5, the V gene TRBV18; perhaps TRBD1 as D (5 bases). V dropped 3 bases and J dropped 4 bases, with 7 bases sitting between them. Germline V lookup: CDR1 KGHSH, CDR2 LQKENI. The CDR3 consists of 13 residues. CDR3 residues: CASSPGGNQPQHF. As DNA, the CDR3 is TGTGCCAGCTCACCCGGGGGTAATCAGCCCCAGCATTTT.

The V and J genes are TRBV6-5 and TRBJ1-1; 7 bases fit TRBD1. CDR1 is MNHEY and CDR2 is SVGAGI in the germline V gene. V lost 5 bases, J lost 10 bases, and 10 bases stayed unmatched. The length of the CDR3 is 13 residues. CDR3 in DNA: TGTGCCAGCAGTACGGAGGCGACAGGGAGAGCTTTCTTT. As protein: CASSTEATGRAFF.

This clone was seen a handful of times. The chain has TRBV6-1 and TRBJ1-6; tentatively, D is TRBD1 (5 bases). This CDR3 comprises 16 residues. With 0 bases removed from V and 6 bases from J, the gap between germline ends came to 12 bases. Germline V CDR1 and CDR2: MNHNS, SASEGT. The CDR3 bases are TGTGCCAGCAGTGAAGCGCGACAGAATGTTAATTCACCCCTCCACTTT. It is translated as CASSEARQNVNSPLHF.

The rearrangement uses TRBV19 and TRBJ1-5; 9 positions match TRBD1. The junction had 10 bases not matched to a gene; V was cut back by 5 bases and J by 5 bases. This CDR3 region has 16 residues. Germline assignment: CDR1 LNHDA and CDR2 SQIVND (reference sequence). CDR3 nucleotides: TGTGCCAGTAGTGCGGCACAGGGGGCTGCTTATCAGCCCCAGCATTTT. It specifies CASSAAQGAAYQPQHF.

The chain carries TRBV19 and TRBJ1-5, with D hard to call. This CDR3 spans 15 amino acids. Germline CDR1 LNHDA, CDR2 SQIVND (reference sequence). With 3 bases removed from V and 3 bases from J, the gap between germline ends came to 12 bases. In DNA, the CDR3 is TGTGCCAGTAGTATTCGACAAGATTTCAATCAGCCCCAGCATTTT. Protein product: CASSIRQDFNQPQHF.

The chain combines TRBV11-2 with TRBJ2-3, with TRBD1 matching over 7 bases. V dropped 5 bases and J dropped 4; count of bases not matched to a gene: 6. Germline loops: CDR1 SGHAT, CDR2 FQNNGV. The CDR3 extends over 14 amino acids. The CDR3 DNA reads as TGTGCCAGCAGCGTTGACAGGGCAGCAGATACGCAGTATTTT. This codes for CASSVDRAADTQYF.

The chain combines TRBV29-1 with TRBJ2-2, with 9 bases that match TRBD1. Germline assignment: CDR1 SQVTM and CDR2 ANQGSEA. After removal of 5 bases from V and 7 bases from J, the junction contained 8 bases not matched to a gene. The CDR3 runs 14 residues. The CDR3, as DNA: TGCAGCGTTTCCGGGACAGGGTATAACGGGGAGCTGTTTTTT. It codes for CSVSGTGYNGELFF.